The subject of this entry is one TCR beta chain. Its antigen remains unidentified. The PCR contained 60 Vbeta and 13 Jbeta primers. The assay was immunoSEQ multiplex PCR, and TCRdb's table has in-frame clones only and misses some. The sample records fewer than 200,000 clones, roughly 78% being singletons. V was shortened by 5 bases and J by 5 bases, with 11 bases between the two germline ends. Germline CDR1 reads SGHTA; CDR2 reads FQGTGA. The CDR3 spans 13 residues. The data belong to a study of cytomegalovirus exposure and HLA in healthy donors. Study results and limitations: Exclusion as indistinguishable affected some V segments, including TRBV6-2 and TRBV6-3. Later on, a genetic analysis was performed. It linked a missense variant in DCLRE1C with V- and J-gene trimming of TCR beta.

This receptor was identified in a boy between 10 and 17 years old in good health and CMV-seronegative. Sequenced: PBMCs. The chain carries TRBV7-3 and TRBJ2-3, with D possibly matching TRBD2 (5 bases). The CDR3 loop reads CASSPPSGDTQYF. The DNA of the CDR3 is TGTGCCAGCAGCCCACCAAGCGGAGATACGCAGTATTTT.